This record concerns one TCR beta chain sequence. This clone's antigen is unknown. It has no much larger one-base neighbor in the sample; base qualities were not kept. This entry belongs to a study of OX40 agonist ivuxolimab in advanced cancers. Regarding the study in general: The costimulatory receptor OX40 (CD134) was targeted by ivuxolimab, a fully human IgG2 agonistic monoclonal antibody. Patients were allowed to have had prior anti-PD-1, anti-PD-L1 or anti-CTLA-4 therapy, and less than 45% of the dose-escalation patients had previously received checkpoint inhibitors. The purpose of peripheral TCRbeta sequencing was to test whether ivuxolimab changed TCR sequence diversity and led to clonal T-cell expansion. Intravenous ivuxolimab was administered to patients every 2 weeks at six dose levels: 0.01, 0.1, 0.3, 1.5, 3 and 10 mg/kg. In the dose-escalation cohort, around four fifths of patients were male, and the mean age was about 55 years, with a range of about 23 to 90. Of the approximately 50 patients in dose escalation, about 20 had hepatocellular carcinoma, some 15 had melanoma, 9 had renal cell carcinoma and 9 had head and neck cancer. The monotherapy dose-escalation portion (N of about 50 patients) of the phase I ivuxolimab trial is reported in the paper. Three dose-escalation patients achieved partial responses, one with hepatocellular carcinoma and two with cutaneous melanoma.

CDR1 and CDR2 are drawn from the germline V gene: SQVTM, ANQGSEA. Measured from the cysteine to the phenylalanine, the CDR3 is 13 residues long. The CDR3 DNA has 39 bases and is translated from base 1. V gives up 4 bases and J gives up 0 bases, and the segment between their germline ends measures 7 bases. Study-level results and caveats: At doses of 0.1 to 3.0 mg/kg, clonal expansion of both CD4+ and CD8+ blood T cells was observed from baseline to week 6. Antigen specificity was not determined for the clonally expanded peripheral T cells. After ivuxolimab, more expanded clones were found on average in CD8+ T cells than in CD4+ T cells. Low levels of normalized T-cell clonal expansion were also shown by some nonresponding patients. Partial responders in the 0.1-3.0 mg/kg groups had among the lowest normalized peripheral clonal expansion, especially among CD8+ T cells.

Patients with autoimmune disease history or receiving systemic immunosuppression were excluded from the trial. In every dose cohort, peripheral blood was drawn for TCR sequencing at baseline, cycle 4 day 1, and cycle 7 day 1. Samples were obtained from an open-label, multicenter, first-in-human phase I dose-escalation trial of ivuxolimab. Adults with locally advanced or metastatic head and neck squamous cell, hepatocellular, melanoma or renal cell carcinoma were enrolled in the trial. Before TCR sequencing, CD4+ T cells and CD8+ T cells were sorted from peripheral blood as separate populations. For sequencing of the TCRbeta CDR3 region, genomic DNA was extracted from the sorted cells. The immunoSEQ Assay was used for sequencing of TCRbeta CDR3 regions. In its TCRdb copy, this immuneACCESS table keeps in-frame sequences only and misses some clones. Where compared with another copy, unresolved V genes explain less than half of these, and the others have no known cause. This sample has approximately 70,000 clones in its table, and around nine tenths of those were observed once. Together, the top ten hold around 0.78% of the sample.

Sequencing was performed on CD4+ or CD8+ T cells sorted from blood, taken in a trial of the OX40 agonist ivuxolimab. This TCR derives from an adult with an advanced solid tumor such as melanoma, head and neck, liver or kidney cancer. The chain is encoded by TRBV29-1 joined to TRBJ1-5; the D gene remains uncertain. The CDR3 has the sequence CSVAVYSNQPQHF. The DNA is TGCAGCGTTGCCGTTTATAGCAATCAGCCCCAGCATTTT.